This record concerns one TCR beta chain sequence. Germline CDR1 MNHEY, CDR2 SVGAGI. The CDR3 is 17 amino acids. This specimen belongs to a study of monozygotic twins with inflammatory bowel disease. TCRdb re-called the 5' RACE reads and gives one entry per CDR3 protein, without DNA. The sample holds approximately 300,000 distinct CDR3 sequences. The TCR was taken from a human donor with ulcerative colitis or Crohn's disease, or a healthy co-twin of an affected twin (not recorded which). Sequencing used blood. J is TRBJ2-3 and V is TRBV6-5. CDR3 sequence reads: CASSYSSTQFRTDTQYF.